The 26 T cell receptor beta chains in this list originate from one sample, sequenced in a study of tumor-infiltrating lymphocytes in primary liver carcinoma. For each extraction, RNA and DNA were obtained together from about 20-30 mg of unsorted bulk tissue. Reverse transcription of approximately 520 ng total RNA with a constant-region primer produced TCR beta cDNA. Generation of the TCR beta libraries relied on three nested multiplex PCR rounds using slightly modified ARM-PCR. TRBV1-TRBV30 forward primers and a C-beta reverse primer were used in the first two PCR rounds, which each ran for 10 cycles. MiXCR, run by TCRdb on the multiplex PCR reads, gives a single entry per CDR3 protein. The sample holds approximately 190,000 distinct CDR3 sequences, 85% seen once. Sequenced: tumor tissue from primary liver carcinoma. These receptors were taken from a man in his forties or fifties with primary liver carcinoma and hepatitis B virus infection.

This clonotype has just one count. One end of the junction is discordant with germline, which a read error may explain. V and J are TRBV5-4 and TRBJ2-1; 8 bases match TRBD2. The CDR3 is 15 amino acids. CDR1 SGHNT and CDR2 YYREEE come from the germline V gene (reference sequence). The CDR3, as DNA: TGTGTCAGCAGCTCCAATAGCGGGGAGCTCAATGAGCAGTTCTTC. This codes for CVSSSNSGELNEQFF.

Points on this clonotype: The germline gene is not matched at one end of the junction; a read error may be the cause. The J gene is TRBJ1-2, the V gene TRBV29-1; unclear D gene. This CDR3 has 14 amino acids. The germline V gene has CDR1 SQVTM and CDR2 ANQGSEA. In DNA, the CDR3 is TGCAGCATTGAAGATCGGATTACTAACTATGGCCACACCTTC. This encodes CSIEDRITNYGHTF.

In regard to this clonotype: Lacking the conserved final phenylalanine or tryptophan, this CDR3 likely reflects a read error. No DNA is shown, since the ends of the CDR3 on it are uncertain; the CDR3 is the one TCRdb lists. The chain uses TRBV14 and TRBJ1-6. The CDR3 is 14 residues long, ends included. In germline, CDR1 is SGHDN, CDR2 FVKESK. CDR3 protein: CASSHSGENSPVHI.

This clonotype was picked up a small number of times. The chain employs TRBV4-1 and TRBJ2-2, with D possibly TRBD2 on 6 matching bases. This CDR3 contains 15 residues. The V end was cut by 4 bases, the J end by 10 bases, with 19 bases between. Looked up from germline, CDR1 is MGHRA and CDR2 is YSYEKL. CDR3 bases: TGCGCCAGCAGCCTCCAGGTGGAGGGCTCCGAGGAGCTGTTTTTT. It encodes CASSLQVEGSEELFF.

A note on this clonotype: The junction and the germline gene differ at one end; a read error may be behind it. V usage is TRBV4-2 and J usage is TRBJ2-3, with D perhaps TRBD1 or TRBD2 (5 bases each). The germline V gene encodes CDR1 LGHNA and CDR2 YNFKEQ. The CDR3 runs to 15 residues. In nucleotides, the CDR3 is TGTGCCATCAGCGGTTTTGAGGGGAGTACAGATACGCAGTATTTT. This gives the protein CAISGFEGSTDTQYF.

This clonotype was recorded many times. The J gene is TRBJ2-3, the V gene TRBV25-1; D gene unclear. V lost 6 bases, J lost 4 bases, and 8 bases lay in between. This CDR3 spans 12 amino acids. Germline values: CDR1 MGHDK, CDR2 SYGVNS. CDR3 region: CASSSIPDTQYF. The CDR3 DNA sequence: TGTGCCAGCAGCTCGATCCCAGATACGCAGTATTTT.

For this clonotype: Mismatch with germline at one junction end may stem from a read error. The chain joins TRBV12-3 or TRBV12-4 to TRBJ1-1, with unresolved D. This CDR3 region has 13 residues. The CDR3 protein is CASSFKSGSEALF. CDR3 DNA: TGTGCCAGCAGTTTCAAAAGCGGCAGTGAAGCTCTCTTT.

This clonotype was picked up one time. The CDR3 ends on some other residue instead of the conserved phenylalanine or tryptophan, so this is likely a read error. The DNA is left out, because the CDR3 cannot be placed on it with certainty; the CDR3 is given as TCRdb lists it. The gene calls are TRBV6-2 or TRBV6-3 and TRBJ2-1; the table's D call, TRBD2, has no DNA check behind it. With termini counted, the CDR3 has 13 amino acids. CDR1 and CDR2 (germline): MNHEY, SVGEGT. The CDR3 protein is CASRTSGIGEQSL.

A remark on this clonotype: The junction departs from germline at one end; a sequencing error may be responsible. J is TRBJ2-5 and V is TRBV6-2 or TRBV6-3; 12 bases map to TRBD2. The CDR3 totals 15 residues. CDR1 is MNHEY, CDR2 SVGEGT, per germline. CDR3 loop: CAGSLTSGSGETQYF. The CDR3 DNA reads TGTGCCGGCAGTTTGACTAGCGGGAGTGGAGAGACCCAGTACTTC.

V gene TRBV29-1 combines with J gene TRBJ2-7; D may correspond to TRBD1 or TRBD2 (5 bases each). The length of the CDR3 is 16 residues. Germline V lookup: CDR1 SQVTM, CDR2 ANQGSEA. V was trimmed by 8 bases and J by 2 bases, leaving 25 bases between them. The CDR3 region has the DNA TGCAGCACCACGACATCTGGGACCGGCATTCCCTACGAGCAGTACTTC. Its protein product is CSTTTSGTGIPYEQYF.

Comment on this clonotype: Sequence at one end of the junction differs from germline and may be a read error. This rearrangement joins TRBV12-3 or TRBV12-4 to TRBJ2-4; D may be TRBD2 (6 bases). This CDR3 has 17 amino acids. The CDR3 loop reads CASSFFGTGEGTNIKYF. The CDR3 nucleotides read TGTGCCAGCAGCTTTTTTGGCACGGGAGAGGGTACAAACATTAAGTACTTC.

V gene TRBV30 combines with J gene TRBJ1-5, with 9 nucleotides matching TRBD1. The germline CDR1 and CDR2 sequences are GTSNPN and SVGIG (reference sequence). CDR3 length: 13 amino acids. V lost 2 bases to trimming and J lost 8 bases; unmatched junction nucleotides: 4. As DNA, the CDR3 is TGTGCCTGGAGTCGACAGGGGGTAGAGCCCCAGCATTTT. Its translation is CAWSRQGVEPQHF.

For this clonotype: One end of the junction is discordant with germline, which a read error may explain. This rearrangement joins TRBV12-3 or TRBV12-4 to TRBJ2-7; unclear D gene. CDR3 length equals 14 residues. The CDR3 coding sequence is TGTGCCAGCAGTCCCAGAGAGGTCTCCTATGAGCAGTACTTC. It codes for CASSPREVSYEQYF.

Turning to this clonotype: The junction departs from germline at one end; a sequencing error may be responsible. The rearrangement joins TRBV11-2 to TRBJ1-2; tentative D call: TRBD1 (5 bases). The CDR3 consists of 16 residues. Germline V CDR1 and CDR2: SGHAT, FQNNGV. CDR3 in amino acids: CDSSLEGGGEILGYTF. The CDR3 nucleotides are TGTGACAGCAGCTTAGAGGGAGGAGGGGAGATCCTGGGCTACACCTTT.

On this clonotype itself: A junction end diverges from the germline sequence, so it may reflect a read error. The rearrangement links TRBV28 to TRBJ1-5; the D gene is possibly TRBD1 (5 bases). The CDR3 is 14 residues long. Germline V CDR1 and CDR2: MDHEN, SYDVKM. The CDR3, as DNA: TGTGCCAGCAAAAGACAAGGGGCGACACAGCCCCAGCAATTT. The encoded protein is CASKRQGATQPQQF.

This clonotype was observed a handful of times. The junction and the germline gene differ at one end; a read error may be behind it. The chain has TRBV9 and TRBJ2-1; 7 bases agree with TRBD2. This CDR3 contains 17 residues. Germline V gives CDR1 SGDLS, CDR2 YYNGEE. CDR3 in DNA: TGTGCCAGCAGTGTAGCTACTAGGGCTAGCGGATACAATGAGCAGTTCTTC. Translation: CASSVATRASGYNEQFF.

This clonotype has a single count. The chain links TRBV24-1 to TRBJ1-5, with 9 bases identical to TRBD1. Germline CDR1 is KGHDR and CDR2 is SFDVKD. V lost 9 bases to trimming and J lost 8 bases; unmatched junction nucleotides: 16. The CDR3 extends over 16 amino acids. CDR3 region: CATRDRVTYSYEPQHF. CDR3 DNA sequence: TGTGCCACCCGGGACAGGGTCACATATAGCTATGAGCCCCAGCATTTT.

Of note for this clonotype: At one end the junction does not follow the germline gene, possibly because of a read error. The chain uses TRBV12-5 and TRBJ2-3, with TRBD2 matching 8 bases. CDR1 is LGHNT and CDR2 is FRNRAP in the germline V gene. CDR3 length: 15 residues. CDR3 sequence (DNA): TGTACTAGTGGGGAAAGCGGGAGTTTGGCAGATAGGCAGTATTTT. Amino acid sequence: CTSGESGSLADRQYF.

On this clonotype itself: An end of the junction does not agree with germline; a read error may underlie this. This sequence joins TRBV6-5 and TRBJ1-2; D is unresolved. The germline V gene has CDR1 MNHEY and CDR2 SVGAGI. The length of the CDR3 is 13 residues. CDR3 sequence (DNA): TGTACCAGTAGGGTCGGGGTCAACTATGCCTACACCTTC. It encodes CTSRVGVNYAYTF.

With regard to this clonotype: It is likely a read error, because the conserved phenylalanine at the end of the CDR3 is missing. The chain carries TRBV7-9 and TRBJ2-7, with no clear D. The CDR3 runs to 12 residues. CDR1 is SEHNR, CDR2 FQNEAQ, per germline (reference sequence). CDR3 sequence reads: CTSSNSVYEQYL. In DNA form, the CDR3 reads TGTACCAGCAGCAACAGCGTTTACGAGCAGTACTTG.

The chain combines TRBV12-3 or TRBV12-4 with TRBJ2-6, with D unclear. Deletions cut 4 bases from V and 0 bases from J, with 10 bases between. This CDR3 contains 16 residues. CDR3 region: CASSSQIVSGANVLTF. The CDR3 DNA sequence: TGTGCCAGCAGTTCACAGATCGTCTCTGGGGCCAACGTCCTGACTTTC.

This clonotype was picked up a small number of times. One end of the junction does not line up with germline, which may come from a read error. This chain connects TRBV11-1 to TRBJ1-2, with unresolved D. The CDR3 is 14 amino acids. In germline, CDR1 is SGHAT, CDR2 FQDESV (reference sequence). The CDR3 bases are TGTGCCAATAGCTTCAAGGGATTTGGCTATGGCTATACCTTC. It is translated as CANSFKGFGYGYTF.

Concerning this clonotype: At one boundary the junction diverges from the germline segment, which might be a read error. The rearrangement uses TRBV6-1 and TRBJ2-3, with TRBD1 as a possible D gene (5 bases). This CDR3 contains 16 residues. The germline CDR1 and CDR2 sequences are MNHNS and SASEGT. The CDR3 DNA follows: TGTGCCAGCAGTGAAATACGAGGACACTACACAGATACGCGGTATTTT. It codes for CASSEIRGHYTDTRYF.

With regard to this clonotype: At one end, the junction sequence differs from germline, possibly due to a read error. This chain links TRBV20-1 with TRBJ2-5; possible D gene TRBD2, 6 bases. This CDR3 spans 14 amino acids. Germline V gives CDR1 DFQATT, CDR2 SNEGSKA (reference sequence). The CDR3 DNA reads as TGCACTGCTAGAGATCGCCATGGAGGGTTATTTTTCAACTTC. Translation gives CTARDRHGGLFFNF.

About this clonotype itself: The junction does not match germline at one end; this may be a read error. The chain is built from TRBV29-1 and TRBJ2-5; D gene uncertain. CDR3 length: 12 amino acids. Germline V gene data show CDR1 as SQVTM and CDR2 as ANQGSEA. The chain's CDR3 is CNVSLGVETQDF. The DNA of the CDR3 is TGCAATGTTTCACTGGGTGTGGAGACCCAGGACTTC.

The V gene is TRBV11-1, the J gene TRBJ2-3; D is unclear. The CDR3 runs to 13 residues. Germline assignment: CDR1 SGHAT and CDR2 FQDESV (reference sequence). V was cut by 3 bases and J by 12 bases, with 16 bases left in between. The CDR3 spells CASSFIDTETQYF. Here the CDR3 DNA reads TGTGCCAGCAGCTTTATTGATACAGAAACCCAGTATTTT.